These 17 T cell receptor beta chains originate from one sample sequenced in a study of CD8 T cells in Susac syndrome. Random hexamers were used to reverse transcribe an amount of roughly 0.45 to 1 ug RNA. TCRdb reprocessed the immunoSEQ multiplex PCR reads with MiXCR, giving one entry per CDR3 protein. The sample includes roughly 180,000 distinct CDR3 sequences, approximately 94% of them seen just once. Sequencing was done on a sample of CD4+ T cells from PBMCs. The receptors stem from a human donor in good health.

CDR3 region: CASSLRSSANIQYF. CDR3 in DNA: TGTGCCAGCAGCTTAAGGAGCAGTGCCAACATTCAGTACTTC. V gene TRBV11-2 combines with J gene TRBJ2-4; D remains ambiguous. This CDR3 comprises 14 residues. V was clipped by 2 bases and J by 7 bases, with 12 bases between them. The germline V gene encodes CDR1 SGHAT and CDR2 FQNNGV.

The chain uses TRBV18 and TRBJ2-5; D gene uncertain. From germline, CDR1 is KGHSH and CDR2 LQKENI. This CDR3 comprises 13 residues. V lost 1 base and J lost 5, with 8 bases in between. The CDR3 coding sequence is TGTGCCAGCTCACCACGCTCATCGGAGACCCAGTACTTC. Encoded protein: CASSPRSSETQYF.

This chain joins TRBV7-9 and TRBJ1-2, with 8 bases fitting TRBD1. Losses at the gene ends were 5 bases for V and 8 bases for J; bases not matched to a gene: 7. Germline assignment: CDR1 SEHNR and CDR2 FQNEAQ (reference sequence). The CDR3 has 13 residues. CDR3 residues: CASSKPGQVGYTF. The CDR3 nucleotides read TGTGCCAGCAGCAAACCGGGACAGGTGGGCTACACCTTC. The whole variable domain, filled in from reference TRBV7-9 and TRBJ1-2, reads DTGVSQNPRHKITKRGQNVTFRCDPISEHNRLYWYRQTLGQGPEFLTYFQNEAQLEKSRLLSDRFSAERPKGSFSTLEIQRTEQGDSAMYLCASSKPGQVGYTFGSGTRLTVV.

This clonotype is a singleton in its sample. The chain combines TRBV29-1 with TRBJ2-5; 9 bases align to TRBD2. Germline CDR1 SQVTM, CDR2 ANQGSEA. With 4 bases clipped from V and 3 bases from J, the junction kept 6 bases outside the gene matches. The CDR3 contains 14 residues. The CDR3 loop reads CSVVYAGGEETQYF. For the CDR3, the DNA is TGCAGCGTTGTTTACGCGGGAGGGGAAGAGACCCAGTACTTC.

The chain uses TRBV6-6 and TRBJ2-7; 7 bases are a match to TRBD1. The CDR3 has 13 amino acids. CDR1 MNHNY and CDR2 SVGAGI come from the germline V gene (reference sequence). The V segment lost 5 bases and the J segment 10 bases; nucleotides outside the gene matches: 11. Here the CDR3 DNA reads TGTGCCAGCAGTACAACAGGGGCGCTCCATCAGTACTTC. This gives the protein CASSTTGALHQYF.

V gene TRBV20-1 combines with J gene TRBJ2-5; D unresolved. The CDR3 has 13 residues. The germline CDR1 and CDR2 sequences are DFQATT and SNEGSKA (reference sequence). The V end was cut by 1 base, the J end by 2 bases, with 8 bases between. The CDR3, as DNA: TGCAGTGCTAGAGTACGGGCTCAAGAGACCCAGTACTTC. This sequence encodes CSARVRAQETQYF.

This chain links TRBV29-1 with TRBJ2-5; 9 nucleotides align to TRBD1. With 1 base clipped from V and 5 bases from J, the junction kept 5 bases outside the gene matches. The CDR3 length is 14 residues. Germline lookup yields CDR1 SQVTM and CDR2 ANQGSEA. The CDR3 nucleotides read TGCAGCGTTGAAGTCCGGACAGGGGTTGAGACCCAGTACTTC. Protein product: CSVEVRTGVETQYF.

This chain connects TRBV28 to TRBJ2-7, with TRBD2 identical over 11 bases. The CDR3 is 15 residues long. CDR1 and CDR2 (germline): MDHEN, SYDVKM. Trimming at V came to 4 bases and at J to 6 bases, leaving 8 bases not matched to a gene. The chain's CDR3 is CASSSTSGSFPEQYF. The CDR3 DNA follows: TGTGCCAGCAGTTCCACTAGCGGGAGTTTCCCCGAGCAGTACTTC.

The CDR3: CSVDPIYGYTF. The CDR3 region has the DNA TGCAGCGTTGACCCAATTTATGGCTACACCTTC. The J gene is TRBJ1-2, the V gene TRBV29-1; D is undetermined. The germline gives CDR1 SQVTM, CDR2 ANQGSEA. This CDR3 is built from 11 residues. The V gene lost 3 bases and the J gene lost 5 bases, with 7 bases spanning the gap.

This clonotype was observed a single time. The chain joins TRBV5-1 to TRBJ2-2; 8 bases match TRBD2. Germline loops: CDR1 SGHRS, CDR2 YFSETQ. The V gene end was trimmed by 4 bases and the J gene end by 2 bases; junction bases not matched to a gene: 7. This CDR3 contains 16 residues. The CDR3 spells CASSGGLALNTGELFF. As DNA, the CDR3 is TGCGCCAGCAGCGGAGGACTAGCCTTAAACACCGGGGAGCTGTTTTTT.

This chain joins TRBV28 and TRBJ2-5; D remains unclear. The germline V gene encodes CDR1 MDHEN and CDR2 SYDVKM. The germline V and J ends were trimmed by 7 bases and 2 bases, with 8 bases remaining between them. This CDR3 comprises 12 residues. The CDR3 protein is CASTHPQETQYF. As DNA, the CDR3 is TGTGCCAGCACACACCCTCAAGAGACCCAGTACTTC.

The rearrangement uses TRBV9 and TRBJ2-5; unclear D gene. Trimming left V 7 bases short and J 1 base short, with 11 bases between. The germline V gene has CDR1 SGDLS and CDR2 YYNGEE. The CDR3 is 13 amino acids. CDR3 protein: CASLLSSQETQYF. CDR3 bases: TGTGCCAGCCTCCTTAGCAGCCAAGAGACCCAGTACTTC.

The chain uses TRBV29-1 and TRBJ1-1; 8 bases agree with TRBD1. With 7 bases clipped from V and 0 bases from J, the junction kept 4 bases outside the gene matches. This CDR3 comprises 13 residues. Germline CDR1 SQVTM, CDR2 ANQGSEA. The CDR3 coding sequence is TGCAGCGGCAAGACAGGGGTGAACACTGAAGCTTTCTTT. The encoded protein is CSGKTGVNTEAFF.

The genes are TRBV28 and TRBJ2-1, with TRBD2 matching over 11 bases. From germline, CDR1 is MDHEN and CDR2 SYDVKM. CDR3 length equals 20 residues. Trimming took 0 bases from V and 1 from J; bases not matched to a gene: 11. For the CDR3, the DNA is TGTGCCAGCAGTTTATGGTCCGGGTTTAGCGGGAGGGAATCCTACAATGAGCAGTTCTTC. Its protein product is CASSLWSGFSGRESYNEQFF.

In this sample, this clonotype turned up once. The rearrangement joins TRBV15 to TRBJ1-1; D unresolved. The CDR3 runs 13 residues. Germline V gene data show CDR1 as LNHNV and CDR2 as YYDKDF (reference sequence). Trimming removed 4 bases from V and 1 base from J, with 7 bases in between. The CDR3 sequence is CATSNSGNTEAFF. The CDR3 DNA sequence: TGTGCCACCAGCAATTCAGGGAACACTGAAGCTTTCTTT.

The chain couples TRBV5-4 to TRBJ2-3, with D possibly called TRBD1 or TRBD2 (5 bases each). Trimming removed 0 bases from V and 3 bases from J, with 14 bases in between. Germline V gene data show CDR1 as SGHNT and CDR2 as YYREEE (reference sequence). The CDR3 totals 16 residues. The CDR3 bases are TGTGCCAGCAGCTTGGGGGGACCAAGGGGTACAGATACGCAGTATTTT. Encoded protein: CASSLGGPRGTDTQYF.

The chain combines TRBV5-1 with TRBJ2-7; TRBD1 might be the D (6 bases). Trimming removed 4 bases from V and 2 bases from J, with 13 bases in between. The CDR3 consists of 14 residues. Germline V gives CDR1 SGHRS, CDR2 YFSETQ. The CDR3 bases are TGCGCCAGCAGCAACCACAGGGACACCTACGAGCAGTACTTC. It codes for CASSNHRDTYEQYF.